The entry below describes one T cell receptor (beta chain). Trimming took 7 bases from V and 8 from J, leaving 9 bases between them. Per germline, CDR1 SGHRS and CDR2 YFSETQ. The CDR3 sequence is 11 residues long. The data are from a study of T cells in tumors after PD-1 blockade. Tumor or blood genomic DNA was sequenced, with inputs of about 616 ng to 6,004 ng. Data came from immunoSEQ multiplex PCR; TCRdb stores just in-frame clones and leaves some out. This table has around 51,000 clones, about 84% appearing once. The chain carries TRBV5-1 and TRBJ2-2; D is unclear. The sequence derives from a human donor with basal cell carcinoma. This specimen was PBMCs, taken before anti-PD-1 treatment. The CDR3 DNA is TGCGCCAGCGGGTTGAAGGGGGAGCTGTTTTTT. Encoded protein: CASGLKGELFF. Combining the CDR3 with reference TRBV5-1 and TRBJ2-2 gives the whole variable domain KAGVTQTPRYLIKTRGQQVTLSCSPISGHRSVSWYQQTPGQGLQFLFEYFSETQRNKGNFPGRFSGRQFSNSRSEMNVSTLELGDSALYLCASGLKGELFFGEGSRLTVL.